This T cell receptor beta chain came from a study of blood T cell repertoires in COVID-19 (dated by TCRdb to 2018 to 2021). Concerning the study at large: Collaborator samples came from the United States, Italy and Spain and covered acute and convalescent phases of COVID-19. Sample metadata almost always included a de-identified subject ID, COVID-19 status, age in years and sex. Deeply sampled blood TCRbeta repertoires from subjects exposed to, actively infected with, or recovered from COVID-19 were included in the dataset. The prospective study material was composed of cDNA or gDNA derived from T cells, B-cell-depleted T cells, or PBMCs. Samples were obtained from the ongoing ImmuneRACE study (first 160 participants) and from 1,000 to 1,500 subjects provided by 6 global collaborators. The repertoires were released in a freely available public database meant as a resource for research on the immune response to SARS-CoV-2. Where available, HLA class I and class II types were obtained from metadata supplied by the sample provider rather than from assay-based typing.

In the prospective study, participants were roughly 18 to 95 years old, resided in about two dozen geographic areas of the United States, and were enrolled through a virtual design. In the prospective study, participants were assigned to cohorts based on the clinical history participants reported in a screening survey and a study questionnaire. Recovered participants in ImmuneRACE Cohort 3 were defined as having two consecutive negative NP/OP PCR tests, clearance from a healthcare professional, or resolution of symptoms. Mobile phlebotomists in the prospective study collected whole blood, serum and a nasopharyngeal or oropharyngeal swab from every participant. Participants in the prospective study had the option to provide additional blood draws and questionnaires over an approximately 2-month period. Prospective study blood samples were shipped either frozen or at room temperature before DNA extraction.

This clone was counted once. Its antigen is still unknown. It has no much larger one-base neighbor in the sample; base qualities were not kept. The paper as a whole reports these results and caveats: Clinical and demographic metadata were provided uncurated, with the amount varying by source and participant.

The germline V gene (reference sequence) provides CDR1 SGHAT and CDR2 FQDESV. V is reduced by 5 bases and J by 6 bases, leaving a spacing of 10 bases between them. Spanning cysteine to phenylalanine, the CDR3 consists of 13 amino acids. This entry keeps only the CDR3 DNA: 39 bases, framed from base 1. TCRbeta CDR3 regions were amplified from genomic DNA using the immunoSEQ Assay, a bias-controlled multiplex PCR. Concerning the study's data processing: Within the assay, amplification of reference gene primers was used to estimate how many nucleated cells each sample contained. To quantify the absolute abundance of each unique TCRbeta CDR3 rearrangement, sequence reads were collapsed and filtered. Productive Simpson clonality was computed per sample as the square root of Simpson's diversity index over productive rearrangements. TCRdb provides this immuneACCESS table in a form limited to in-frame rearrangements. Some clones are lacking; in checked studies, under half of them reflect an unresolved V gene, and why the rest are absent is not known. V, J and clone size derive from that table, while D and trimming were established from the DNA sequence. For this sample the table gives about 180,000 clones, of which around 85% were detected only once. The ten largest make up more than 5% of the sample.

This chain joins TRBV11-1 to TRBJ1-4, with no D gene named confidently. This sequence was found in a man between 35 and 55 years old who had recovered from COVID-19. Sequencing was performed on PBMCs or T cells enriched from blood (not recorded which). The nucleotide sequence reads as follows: TGTGCCAGCAGCCCCTCGAGGGATGAAAAACTGTTTTTT. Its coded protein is CASSPSRDEKLFF. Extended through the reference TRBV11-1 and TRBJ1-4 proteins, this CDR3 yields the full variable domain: EAEVAQSPRYKITEKSQAVAFWCDPISGHATLYWYRQILGQGPELLVQFQDESVVDDSQLPKDRFSAERLKGVDSTLKIQPAELGDSAMYLCASSPSRDEKLFFGSGTQLSVL.